This paragraph reports one T cell receptor (beta chain). Its specificity is not known. Trimming removed 5 bases from V and 8 bases from J, with 13 bases in between. Germline V gene data show CDR1 as SGHTA and CDR2 as FQGTGA. The CDR3 has 13 amino acids. The sample comes from a study of cytomegalovirus exposure and HLA in healthy donors. In the study overall: HLA-typed donors were the source of about 85 million unique TCRs, which an early data release held.

The PCR had 60 Vbeta and 13 Jbeta primers. Clones were read by immunoSEQ multiplex PCR, and TCRdb kept only the in-frame ones, dropping some. There are approximately 110,000 clones in the sample; 65% to 80% occur only once, and roughly 4% lies in the top ten. Whole-study results and caveats: Researchers catalogued 150 or so TCR beta chains as cytomegalovirus-associated.

This clonotype was sampled from a human donor in good health. What was sequenced was PBMCs. The chain employs TRBV7-3 and TRBJ2-1, with D perhaps matching TRBD1 (5 bases). CDR3 DNA: TGTGCCAGCAGCCCACGAAGGGGTGATGAGCAGTTCTTC. Translated, it gives CASSPRRGDEQFF.